These 4 T cell receptor beta chains were all obtained from the same sample, sequenced in a study of graft-versus-host responses after intestinal transplantation. Libraries were prepared by immunoSEQ multiplex PCR; TCRdb keeps only in-frame clonotypes and omits some of them. The data hold 25,000 or so clones, with 90% to 95% observed a single time. Sequences were derived from PBMCs, sampled around 40 days after intestinal transplant. These TCRs come from a human patient who received an intestinal transplant, so some T cells may come from the graft donor.

This clone was counted a single time. This rearrangement joins TRBV19 to TRBJ1-2; perhaps TRBD1 as D (5 bases). CDR3 size: 16 residues. CDR1 is LNHDA, CDR2 SQIVND, per germline (reference sequence). Trimming took 7 bases from V and 4 from J, leaving 22 bases between them. The CDR3 DNA reads as TGTGCCAGTACCTCCGGGGCATCCGCTGGAGGCTATGGCTACACCTTC. It is translated as CASTSGASAGGYGYTF.

V is TRBV19 and J is TRBJ2-1; 9 bases agree with TRBD2. The CDR3 consists of 19 residues. V shed 1 base and J 2 bases; nucleotides not matched to a gene: 12. Germline V lookup: CDR1 LNHDA, CDR2 SQIVND (reference sequence). The CDR3 loop is CASSIGVSTSGKPYNEQFF. CDR3 DNA: TGTGCCAGTAGTATAGGAGTTTCGACTAGCGGCAAACCCTACAATGAGCAGTTCTTC.

V gene TRBV11-2 combines with J gene TRBJ2-7; 10 bases fit TRBD2. This CDR3 region has 19 residues. Germline CDR1 and CDR2: SGHAT and FQNNGV. V gave up 5 bases and J gave up 0 bases; unmatched junction bases: 16. DNA for the CDR3: TGTGCCAGCAGCCTCGGAGTCGGTAGCGGGAGGCTTTCCTCCTACGAGCAGTACTTC. It encodes CASSLGVGSGRLSSYEQYF.

V usage is TRBV4-1 and J usage is TRBJ2-1; 10 bases fit TRBD2. Looked up from germline, CDR1 is MGHRA and CDR2 is YSYEKL. With 6 bases clipped from V and 6 bases from J, the junction kept 2 bases outside the gene matches. The CDR3 is 13 amino acids. The CDR3 sequence is CASRKREGNEQFF. CDR3 coding DNA: TGCGCCAGCAGAAAGCGGGAGGGCAATGAGCAGTTCTTC.